The subject of this entry is one T cell receptor beta chain. CDR3 length equals 15 residues. Germline V CDR1 and CDR2: SGHTA, FQGNSA. The junction had 6 bases not matched to a gene; V was cut back by 2 bases and J by 7 bases. This sample is part of a study of blood T cell repertoires in COVID-19. The data were produced by immunoSEQ multiplex PCR, yet TCRdb's version contains in-frame clones alone and is incomplete. The sample shows approximately 180,000 clones, about 90% of them seen only once. The receptor was isolated from a human donor with acute COVID-19. The donor label of this sample is uncertain. Sequencing was carried out using PBMCs or T cells enriched from blood (not recorded which). The rearrangement uses TRBV7-2 and TRBJ2-1, with TRBD2 matching over 9 bases. The CDR3 is CASSLIQRGANEQFF. CDR3 DNA: TGTGCCAGCAGCTTAATTCAGCGGGGGGCGAATGAGCAGTTCTTC.